The 25 T cell receptor beta chains below come from one sample, sequenced in a study of shared clonotypes between healthy human individuals. Profiling relied on immunoSEQ multiplex PCR, and the TCRdb table lists in-frame clones only, not all of them. The sample records 2 million to 2.5 million clones, 80% to 95% being singletons. Sequenced material: naive CD4+ T cells from PBMCs. Subset reported: CD45RA+ positively selected. These receptors originate from a man younger than 35 in good health. Some clones in this sample may be carry-over from other donors' samples.

The chain joins TRBV14 to TRBJ2-3; 13 nucleotides line up with TRBD2. The CDR3 length is 18 residues. CDR1 and CDR2 (germline): SGHDN, FVKESK. V shed 4 bases, J shed 6 bases, and the junction held 13 bases outside the gene matches. The CDR3: CASSRYSRTSGSRDTQYF. The CDR3 nucleotides read TGTGCCAGCAGCCGTTACTCGAGGACTAGCGGGAGCAGGGATACGCAGTATTTT.

The rearrangement joins TRBV28 to TRBJ1-5; D is unresolved. The CDR3 totals 12 residues. Germline values: CDR1 MDHEN, CDR2 SYDVKM. Trimming shortened V by 2 bases and J by 8 bases, and 7 bases separated the two germline ends. The chain's CDR3 is CASSLAWKPQHF. The CDR3 DNA reads as TGTGCCAGCAGTTTAGCGTGGAAGCCCCAGCATTTT.

This chain connects TRBV30 to TRBJ1-5; D call uncertain. Trimming pared 4 bases from V and 0 bases from J, leaving 19 bases between. Germline V gene sequence: CDR1 GTSNPN, CDR2 SVGIG (reference sequence). This CDR3 comprises 17 residues. The CDR3 reads CAWTQSRGAYSNQPQHF. The CDR3 DNA follows: TGTGCCTGGACACAATCGAGAGGAGCTTATAGCAATCAGCCCCAGCATTTT.

This chain links TRBV11-2 with TRBJ2-3; either TRBD1 or TRBD2 may supply D (5 bases each). V lost 5 bases and J lost 3, with 15 bases in between. This CDR3 has 15 residues. Germline V gene sequence: CDR1 SGHAT, CDR2 FQNNGV. This CDR3 reads CASSPLGVRTDTQYF. The CDR3 DNA follows: TGTGCCAGCAGCCCCCTGGGGGTGAGAACAGATACGCAGTATTTT.

This chain uses TRBV15 with TRBJ2-3, with a tentative D call TRBD1 (7 bases). This CDR3 has 19 amino acids. Germline assignment: CDR1 LNHNV and CDR2 YYDKDF (reference sequence). Trimming cost V 6 bases and J 7 bases, with 32 bases left between them. The chain's CDR3 is CATSGRTRTGVTFSYTQYF. CDR3 sequence (DNA): TGTGCCACCAGTGGGAGGACCCGGACAGGCGTTACATTCTCATATACGCAGTATTTT.

The V gene is TRBV5-5, the J gene TRBJ2-7; weak D call: TRBD2 (6 bases). Looked up from germline, CDR1 is SGHKS and CDR2 is YYEKEE (reference sequence). Trimming stripped 2 bases from V and 3 bases from J, with 12 bases between. This CDR3 comprises 14 residues. The CDR3 protein is CASSFNRGIYEQYF. CDR3 DNA: TGTGCCAGCAGCTTCAATCGGGGGATCTACGAGCAGTACTTC.

This chain links TRBV25-1 with TRBJ2-7; 8 bases align to TRBD1. CDR1 is MGHDK, CDR2 SYGVNS, per germline. The J segment lost 5 bases and the V segment lost 3 bases, leaving 6 bases of the junction unmatched. The CDR3 sequence is 14 residues long. In nucleotides, the CDR3 is TGTGCCAGCAGTGAGACAGGGGTCCGGAACGAGCAGTACTTC. Translating it yields CASSETGVRNEQYF.

With respect to this clone: This same CDR3 is encoded by further DNA sequences in the sample. The V and J genes are TRBV28 and TRBJ1-5; D is uncertain. The CDR3 has 15 residues. CDR1 MDHEN and CDR2 SYDVKM come from the germline V gene. With 4 bases removed from V and 0 bases from J, the gap between germline ends came to 10 bases. CDR3: CASSSPGYSNQPQHF. For the CDR3, the DNA is TGTGCCAGCAGTTCTCCGGGTTATAGCAATCAGCCCCAGCATTTT.

This clone was observed a few times. Other DNA sequences within the sample encode an identical CDR3. The V call is TRBV6-6, the J call TRBJ1-1; D is possibly TRBD1 (6 bases). The CDR3 contains 14 residues. The germline CDR1 and CDR2 sequences are MNHNY and SVGAGI (reference sequence). V gave up 0 bases and J gave up 1 base, with 6 bases separating them. CDR3 bases: TGTGCCAGCAGTTACTCGACAGGGAACACTGAAGCTTTCTTT. It encodes CASSYSTGNTEAFF.

The chain links TRBV7-6 to TRBJ1-1; no definite D call. The germline V gene encodes CDR1 SGHVS and CDR2 FNYEAQ. This CDR3 spans 13 amino acids. The ends were cut back, 5 bases at V and 2 bases at J, with 9 bases in the middle. The chain's CDR3 is CASSQSRNTEAFF. The CDR3 DNA sequence: TGTGCCAGCAGCCAATCGCGAAACACTGAAGCTTTCTTT.

The chain couples TRBV10-3 to TRBJ2-1; either TRBD1 or TRBD2 may fit D (6 bases each). The CDR3 is 13 residues long. Germline CDR1 reads ENHRY; CDR2 reads SYGVKD. Trimming left V 11 bases short and J 7 bases short, with 18 bases between. CDR3 DNA: TGTGCCGCACGCGAGGGGGGATCTAATGAGCAGTTCTTC. It codes for CAAREGGSNEQFF.

The rearrangement joins TRBV9 to TRBJ2-7; 11 nucleotides agree with TRBD2. The CDR3 sequence is 16 residues long. Germline V gene data show CDR1 as SGDLS and CDR2 as YYNGEE. J was trimmed by 2 bases and V by 0 bases; bases with no gene match: 4. The CDR3 protein is CASSVVGTSGPYEQYF. CDR3 bases: TGTGCCAGCAGCGTAGTCGGGACTAGCGGACCCTACGAGCAGTACTTC.

The chain combines TRBV7-2 with TRBJ2-5, with D possibly being TRBD1 (6 bases). The CDR3 contains 15 residues. Trimming removed 5 bases at V and 0 bases at J, with 13 bases between. The germline CDR1 and CDR2 sequences are SGHTA and FQGNSA. CDR3 sequence reads: CASSPWGLDQETQYF. CDR3 in DNA: TGTGCCAGCAGCCCCTGGGGGCTGGACCAAGAGACCCAGTACTTC.

A note on this clone: The sample contains more than one DNA sequence encoding this CDR3. The CDR3 spells CAISESSGTDTQYF. In DNA, the CDR3 is TGTGCCATCAGTGAGTCGAGCGGCACAGATACGCAGTATTTT. The J gene is TRBJ2-3, the V gene TRBV10-3; D is undetermined. Germline lookup yields CDR1 ENHRY and CDR2 SYGVKD. The CDR3 consists of 14 residues. Trimming removed 0 bases from V and 1 base from J, with 5 bases in between.

The gene calls are TRBV4-1 and TRBJ2-5, with a weak D call TRBD1 (6 bases). The ends were cut back, 7 bases at V and 1 base at J, with 13 bases in the middle. From germline, CDR1 is MGHRA and CDR2 YSYEKL. CDR3 length: 14 residues. CDR3 in DNA: TGCGCCAGCACCAGGACAGCGATCCAAGAGACCCAGTACTTC. Translation: CASTRTAIQETQYF.

This clone occurred once. The V and J genes are TRBV7-9 and TRBJ2-3; TRBD2 is a possible D gene (5 bases). Trimming took 5 bases from V and 4 from J, leaving 10 bases between them. CDR3 length: 13 residues. Germline V gene data show CDR1 as SEHNR and CDR2 as FQNEAQ (reference sequence). CDR3 DNA sequence: TGTGCCAGCAGCACCCCGGGATCAGATACGCAGTATTTT. Translating gives CASSTPGSDTQYF.

The genes are TRBV7-9 and TRBJ1-1; possibly TRBD1 for D (6 bases). V was pared by 0 bases and J by 7 bases, with 12 bases between. The CDR3 spans 14 residues. Germline V gene lookup returns CDR1 SEHNR and CDR2 FQNEAQ (reference sequence). CDR3 region: CASSLARGADEAFF. The CDR3 DNA follows: TGTGCCAGCAGCTTAGCTCGGGGGGCTGATGAAGCTTTCTTT.

On this clone: Other DNA sequences in the same sample also yield this CDR3. This chain connects TRBV9 to TRBJ2-7, with 11 bases aligning to TRBD1. The CDR3 totals 15 residues. CDR1 SGDLS and CDR2 YYNGEE come from the germline V gene. J gave up 3 bases and V 0 bases, and 2 bases lay outside the gene matches. The CDR3 is CASSVAGTGGYEQYF. CDR3 DNA: TGTGCCAGCAGCGTAGCTGGGACAGGGGGCTACGAGCAGTACTTC.

The chain recombines TRBV27 with TRBJ2-1; D not resolved. Deletions cut 4 bases from V and 4 bases from J, with 11 bases between. Germline V gene data show CDR1 as MNHEY and CDR2 as SMNVEV (reference sequence). The CDR3 runs 14 residues. The CDR3 sequence: CASSSQDGYNEQFF. CDR3 coding DNA: TGTGCCAGCAGTTCACAAGACGGATACAATGAGCAGTTCTTC.

The sample holds one count of this clone. V gene TRBV14 combines with J gene TRBJ2-6; D remains unclear. The CDR3 has 17 residues. Germline V lookup: CDR1 SGHDN, CDR2 FVKESK. Trimming removed 4 bases from V and 0 bases from J, with 13 bases in between. This chain's CDR3 is CASSRRVPSSGANVLTF. The CDR3 nucleotides are TGTGCCAGCAGCCGTAGGGTCCCGAGCTCTGGGGCCAACGTCCTGACTTTC.

V is TRBV5-1 and J is TRBJ1-5, with 7 bases aligning to TRBD1. The trim removed 4 bases at V and 11 bases at J, leaving 12 bases unmatched. The CDR3 runs to 14 residues. CDR1 is SGHRS and CDR2 is YFSETQ in the germline V gene. CDR3 protein: CASSLAESGTAQHF. CDR3 nucleotides: TGCGCCAGCAGCCTGGCCGAGTCGGGGACAGCCCAGCATTTT.

The rearrangement links TRBV19 to TRBJ2-3; the match to TRBD2 covers 11 bases. V lost 4 bases and J lost 1; bases outside the gene matches: 4. The germline V gene has CDR1 LNHDA and CDR2 SQIVND (reference sequence). This CDR3 spans 16 amino acids. The CDR3 bases are TGTGCCAGTAGTAAAGGACTAGCGGGTCGCACAGATACGCAGTATTTT. Its translation is CASSKGLAGRTDTQYF.

This rearrangement joins TRBV10-1 to TRBJ2-1, with TRBD2 identical over 12 bases. The CDR3 contains 15 residues. In germline, CDR1 is WNHNN, CDR2 SYGVQD (reference sequence). The trim removed 2 bases at V and 9 bases at J, leaving 5 bases unmatched. The CDR3 DNA reads as TGCGCCAGCAGTGAGGGACTAGCGGGAACGGGTGAGCAGTTCTTC. Amino acid sequence: CASSEGLAGTGEQFF.

This clone came up a few times. V and J are TRBV7-3 and TRBJ1-1; no definite D call. The CDR3 is made up of 13 amino acids. Germline V gene data show CDR1 as SGHTA and CDR2 as FQGTGA. V lost 5 bases and J lost 1, with 8 bases in between. CDR3 DNA sequence: TGTGCCAGCAGCACTACTCCGAACACTGAAGCTTTCTTT. Amino acids: CASSTTPNTEAFF.

The V gene is TRBV6-6, the J gene TRBJ1-5; D unresolved. Trimming shortened V by 0 bases and J by 2 bases, and 8 bases separated the two germline ends. The V gene's germline CDR1 is MNHNY and CDR2 SVGAGI (reference sequence). The CDR3 loop spans 15 amino acids. For the CDR3, the DNA is TGTGCCAGCAGTTACTCGCACCTTGGCAATCAGCCCCAGCATTTT. Amino acid sequence: CASSYSHLGNQPQHF.